This entry lists 9 T cell receptor beta chains sequenced from one sample in a study of CD8+ T cells in alopecia areata. cDNA serving as the sequencing template came from extracted, reverse transcribed RNA. Repertoires were generated with immunoSEQ multiplex PCR, while TCRdb's copy carries only in-frame clones and drops some. The sample counts around 100,000 clones, none seen once; the ten largest own roughly a fifth. Sample: lesional skin. The receptors here all came from a C3H/HeJ mouse with alopecia areata. The strain's MHC haplotype is H2-k.

This clone showed up just a few times. Gene names are mouse gene names. The CDR3 is cut off 4 residues early in the read; its end comes from the germline J gene. The rearrangement links TRBV13-2 to TRBJ2-7; 8 nucleotides align to TRBD2. The germline gives CDR1 NNHNN, CDR2 SYGAGS (reference sequence). This CDR3 spans 15 amino acids. The sequenced CDR3 bases are TGTGCCAGCGGTGATGCTTGGGGGGGGAAATAT. Protein product: CASGDAWGGKY. The whole CDR3 protein is CASGDAWGGKYEQYF.

Concerning this clone itself: Mouse gene names and germline throughout. The DNA ends 4 residues before the CDR3 does, and the rest of the CDR3 is filled in from the germline J gene. This rearrangement joins TRBV14 to TRBJ2-5; D perhaps matches TRBD2 (5 bases). From germline, CDR1 is SGHDT and CDR2 FRDEAV. The CDR3 contains 14 residues. The sequenced part of the CDR3 DNA is TGTGCCAGCAGTTTCGGATGGGGTGAAGAC. Protein: CASSFGWGED. The full CDR3 protein is CASSFGWGEDTQYF.

This clone was observed a few times. Mouse germline and gene names are used. The CDR3 is cut off 4 residues early in the read; its end comes from the germline J gene. The J gene is TRBJ1-2, the V gene TRBV13-3; D unclear. The ends were cut back, 2 bases at V and 4 bases at J, with 9 bases in the middle. This CDR3 has 13 amino acids. Germline-derived CDR1 and CDR2 are NNHDY and SYVADS. The part of the CDR3 DNA that was read is TGTGCCAGCAGTGAACGGAAGGGCTCC. It yields the protein CASSERKGS. The whole CDR3 sequence reads CASSERKGSDYTF.

This clone has just a few counts. Genes and germline come from the mouse. The CDR3 end falls 4 residues outside the read, so it is completed with the germline J gene. The rearrangement uses TRBV13-1 and TRBJ1-2, with TRBD1 identical over 8 bases. This CDR3 contains 13 residues. Germline values: CDR1 NSHNY, CDR2 SYGAGN. The CDR3 DNA, read in part, is TGTGCCAGCAGTGAAGCAGGGGGCCGC. Translated: CASSEAGGR. The CDR3 as a whole reads CASSEAGGRDYTF.

The table lists this clone with a few counts. The listed genes are named as in mouse. The read ends 4 residues shy of where the CDR3 ends; the end is completed using the germline J gene. The chain links TRBV13-3 to TRBJ2-2; TRBD1 aligns across 9 bases. The CDR3 consists of 13 residues. Germline trimming cut 5 bases from V and 6 bases from J; bases unmatched to any gene: 2. The germline gives CDR1 NNHDY, CDR2 SYVADS. The CDR3 protein is CASSGTGPGQLYF. The covered CDR3 bases are TGTGCCAGCAGCGGGACAGGGCCCGGG.

This clone has a handful of counts. Mouse germline and gene names are used. CDR3 DNA (partial): TGTGCCAGCACCCCGGACTGGGGGGGCTCCTAT. Its translation is CASTPDWGGSY. In full, the CDR3 reads CASTPDWGGSYEQYF. The V and J genes are TRBV13-3 and TRBJ2-7; 12 bases align to TRBD2. The CDR3 end lies 4 residues beyond the end of the read and is filled in from the germline J gene. V shed 6 bases, J shed 0 bases, and the junction held 4 bases outside the gene matches. This CDR3 has 15 residues. Germline V gene sequence: CDR1 NNHDY, CDR2 SYVADS.

As regards this clone: These gene names are mouse names. The CDR3 end is not reached by the read, which stops 4 residues before it; the germline J gene fills it in. The chain employs TRBV1 and TRBJ2-5; perhaps TRBD1 as D (6 bases). The CDR3 consists of 14 residues. From germline, CDR1 is NSQYPW and CDR2 LRSPGD (reference sequence). The CDR3 spells CTCSATGSRDTQYF. Incomplete CDR3 DNA: TGCACCTGCAGTGCAACAGGGAGCAGGGAC.

Note on this clone: Gene names are mouse gene names. The read halts 4 residues ahead of the CDR3 end, with the missing end drawn from the germline J gene. The chain combines TRBV14 with TRBJ2-3, with D possibly being TRBD2 (6 bases). The length of the CDR3 is 14 residues. Trimming stripped 5 bases from V and 0 bases from J, with 10 bases between. The germline gives CDR1 SGHDT, CDR2 FRDEAV. The sequenced CDR3 bases are TGTGCCAGCAGCCTGGGGAGCAGTGCAGAA. Its translation: CASSLGSSAE. The full CDR3 reads CASSLGSSAETLYF.

This clone occurred many times. Mouse gene names and germline throughout. Read sequence stops 4 residues before the CDR3 end, and the germline J gene provides the missing end. V and J are TRBV13-3 and TRBJ2-7, with 8 bases identical to TRBD2. Germline loops: CDR1 NNHDY, CDR2 SYVADS. CDR3 length equals 12 residues. The CDR3 protein is CASSLLGDEQYF. CDR3 DNA, as far as it was read: TGTGCCAGCAGTTTACTGGGGGAT.